The sequence of this T cell receptor (beta chain) was determined in a study of blood T cell repertoires in COVID-19 (dated by TCRdb to 2020 to 2022). Background on the whole study: Samples covering the acute and convalescent phases of COVID-19 were provided by collaborators in the United States, Italy and Spain. Deeply sampled blood TCRbeta repertoires from subjects exposed to, actively infected with, or recovered from COVID-19 were included in the dataset. The material from the prospective study consisted of cDNA or gDNA derived from T cells, B-cell-depleted T cells, or PBMCs. The repertoires were released in a freely available public database meant as a resource for research on the immune response to SARS-CoV-2. Samples were obtained from the ongoing ImmuneRACE study (first 160 participants) and from about 1,300 subjects provided by 6 global collaborators. Where HLA class I and class II types were available, the types were taken from metadata supplied by the sample provider, not from assay-based typing. Nearly every sample came with metadata listing a de-identified subject ID, COVID-19 status, age in years and sex. Study-wide conclusions, independent of this receptor: The quantity of clinical and demographic metadata differed by source and by participant and was supplied without curation.

V gives up 3 bases and J gives up 5 bases, and the segment between their germline ends measures 11 bases. The CDR3 holds 14 amino acids from the cysteine to the phenylalanine. Only the CDR3 region is kept as DNA, spanning 42 bases read in frame from base 1. CDR1 and CDR2 were assigned from the germline V gene (reference sequence) as LNHNV and YYDKDF. In the prospective study, participants were about 18 to 100 years old, resided in about two dozen geographic areas of the United States, and were enrolled through a virtual design. To assign participants to cohorts, the prospective study relied on clinical history that participants themselves reported in a screening survey and a study questionnaire. Recovered participants in ImmuneRACE Cohort 3 were defined by two consecutive negative NP/OP PCR tests, clearance by a healthcare professional, or resolution of symptoms. In the prospective study, whole blood, serum and a nasopharyngeal or oropharyngeal swab were collected from each participant by mobile phlebotomists. Over an approximately 2-month period, participants in the prospective study had the option of providing additional blood draws and questionnaires. Before DNA extraction, prospective study blood samples were shipped either frozen or at room temperature.

TCRbeta CDR3 regions were amplified from genomic DNA using the immunoSEQ Assay, a bias-controlled multiplex PCR. The source study handled its data this way. Nucleated cell counts per sample were estimated from amplification of reference gene primers within the assay. Sequence reads were collapsed and filtered to measure the absolute abundance of every unique TCRbeta CDR3 rearrangement. Productive Simpson clonality was computed per sample as the square root of Simpson's diversity index over productive rearrangements. The table was pulled from immuneACCESS by TCRdb, which kept in-frame rearrangements only. Such tables lose some clones; where checked, under half of the loss comes from unresolved V genes, and the rest has no known cause. V and J calls and clone size are those listed in that table; D and trimming were worked out from the DNA. This sample has a few hundred thousand clones in its table, and roughly nine tenths of those were observed once. 1.5% to 2% of the sample is taken by the ten largest.

This clone appeared once. What antigen it recognizes has not been identified. Base quality data are lacking; no much larger clone is found one base away. The sequence links TRBV15 to TRBJ1-5, and the D gene may be TRBD1, 6 bases matching. The TCR sequence derives from a woman aged 25-40 years who had recovered from COVID-19. Sequencing was performed on PBMCs or T cells enriched from blood (not recorded which). The CDR3: CATSRVGGDQPQHF. The nucleotide sequence reads as follows: TGTGCCACCAGCAGGGTAGGGGGGGATCAGCCCCAGCATTTT.